This T cell receptor beta chain was recovered during a study of blood T cell repertoires in COVID-19. As for the study in general: The samples span acute and convalescent COVID-19 from the United States, Italy and Spain. Sources were T cells, B-cell-depleted T cells, or PBMCs; the material itself was cDNA or gDNA.

Original data processing: Counts of nucleated cells, estimated from reference gene primer amplification, were obtained. Some clones are missing from TCRdb's copy, which holds only in-frame ones; the method was immunoSEQ multiplex PCR. V and J calls and clone size are those listed in that table; D and trimming were worked out from the DNA. The repertoire holds 150,000 to 200,000 clones, with approximately 86% as singletons. This CDR3 has 13 residues. Germline assignment: CDR1 MDHEN and CDR2 SYDVKM. V was trimmed by 3 bases and J by 1 base, leaving 7 bases between them. The sample taken for sequencing was peripheral blood. The genes are TRBV28 and TRBJ2-7; unclear D gene. The receptor was isolated from a man aged 35 to 55 with active or convalescent COVID-19. The CDR3 DNA sequence: TGTGCCAGCAGTTTCCCCCTATCCTACGAGCAGTACTTC. This gives the protein CASSFPLSYEQYF.